Described below is a single TCR beta chain sequence and its context. This sample was included in a study of blood T cell repertoires in COVID-19. Study background: COVID-19 samples from acute and convalescent phases originated in the United States, Italy and Spain. PBMCs, B-cell-depleted T cells, or T cells were the source of the cDNA or gDNA that made up the material.

Trimming at V came to 4 bases and at J to 4 bases, leaving 7 bases not matched to a gene. From germline, CDR1 is SGHRS and CDR2 YFSETQ. The CDR3 has 14 residues. Using immunoSEQ multiplex PCR, the repertoire was profiled, and TCRdb retains in-frame clones only, with some absent. The data show some 200,000 clones, roughly 84% seen once. The sequenced material came from peripheral blood. This TCR derives from a human donor in a cohort sampled during active COVID-19. The V call is TRBV5-1, the J call TRBJ1-1, with 7 nucleotides matching TRBD1. The CDR3 here is CASSPQTGPTEAFF. In DNA form, the CDR3 reads TGCGCCAGCAGCCCACAGACAGGGCCCACTGAAGCTTTCTTT.